The source of this T cell receptor (beta chain) is a study of blood T cell repertoires in COVID-19. As processed by the authors: Nucleated cell number was recorded as an estimate derived from reference gene primer amplification. The repertoire was sequenced with immunoSEQ multiplex PCR; TCRdb's copy has only in-frame clones and lacks some. The V and J calls and clone size were taken over from that table, and D and trimming were inferred from the DNA. The sample carries hundreds of thousands of clones, nearly 90% recorded once. The CDR3 runs to 12 residues. The ends were cut back, 3 bases at V and 5 bases at J, with 7 bases in the middle. Germline CDR1 is MDHEN and CDR2 is SYDVKM.

Source material: peripheral blood. The chain carries TRBV28 and TRBJ1-2; D is perhaps TRBD1 (5 bases). The sequence was obtained from a human donor in a cohort sampled during active COVID-19. The CDR3, as DNA: TGTGCCAGCAGTTTCAAGGGGTATGGCTACACCTTC. This codes for CASSFKGYGYTF.